This T cell receptor beta chain stems from a study of T cell clones after liver transplantation. Study results and limitations: Conclusions were preliminary, with small, heterogeneous patient groups.

Unstimulated PBMCs were sorted into CD3+CD4+ and CD3+CD8+ populations. This clone came up once. Its target is unknown. The germline V gene has CDR1 LNHDA and CDR2 SQIVND (reference sequence). This CDR3 spans 14 amino acids. V lost 6 bases, J lost 0 bases, and 11 bases lay in between. Sequenced by immunoSEQ multiplex PCR; TCRdb stores in-frame clones only, minus some. This table has about 70,000 clones, under 90% appearing once. The chain combines TRBV19 with TRBJ1-1; a weak D match, TRBD1 (5 bases). The specimen comprised CD4+ T cells from blood, sampled 12 months after liver transplant. The clonotype comes from a human patient who received a liver transplant. Part of the T cell pool may stem from the graft donor. This chain's CDR3 is CASRIPGMNTEAFF. Written as DNA, the CDR3 is TGTGCCAGTAGAATCCCAGGGATGAACACTGAAGCTTTCTTT.